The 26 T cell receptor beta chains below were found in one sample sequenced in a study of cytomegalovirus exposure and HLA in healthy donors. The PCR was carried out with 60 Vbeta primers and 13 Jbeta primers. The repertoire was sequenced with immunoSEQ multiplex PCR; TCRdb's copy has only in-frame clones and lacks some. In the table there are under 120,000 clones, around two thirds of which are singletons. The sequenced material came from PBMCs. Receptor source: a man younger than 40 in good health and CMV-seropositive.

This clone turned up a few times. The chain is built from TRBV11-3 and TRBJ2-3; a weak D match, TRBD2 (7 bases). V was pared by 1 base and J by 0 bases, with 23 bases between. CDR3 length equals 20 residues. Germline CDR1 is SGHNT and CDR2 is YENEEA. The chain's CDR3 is CASSLGGGLRYSASTDTQYF. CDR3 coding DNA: TGTGCCAGCAGCTTAGGGGGGGGGCTGCGGTATTCGGCTAGCACAGATACGCAGTATTTT. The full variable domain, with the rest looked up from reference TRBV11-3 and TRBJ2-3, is EAGVVQSPRYKIIEKKQPVAFWCNPISGHNTLYWYLQNLGQGPELLIRYENEEAVDDSQLPKDRFSAERLKGVDSTLKIQPAELGDSAVYLCASSLGGGLRYSASTDTQYFGPGTRLTVL.

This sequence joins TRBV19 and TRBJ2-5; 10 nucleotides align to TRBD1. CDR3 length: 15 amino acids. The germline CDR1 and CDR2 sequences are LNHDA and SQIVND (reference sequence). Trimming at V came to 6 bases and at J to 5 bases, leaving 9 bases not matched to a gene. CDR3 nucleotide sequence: TGTGCCAGTAGGCCGGGACAGGGGTTGGGCGAGACCCAGTACTTC. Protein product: CASRPGQGLGETQYF.

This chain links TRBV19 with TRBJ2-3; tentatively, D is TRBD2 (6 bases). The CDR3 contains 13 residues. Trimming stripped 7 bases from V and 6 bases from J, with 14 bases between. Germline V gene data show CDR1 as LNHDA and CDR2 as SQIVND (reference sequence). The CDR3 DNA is TGTGCCAGTAACCCCCGAGGAGGGGATACGCAGTATTTT. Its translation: CASNPRGGDTQYF.

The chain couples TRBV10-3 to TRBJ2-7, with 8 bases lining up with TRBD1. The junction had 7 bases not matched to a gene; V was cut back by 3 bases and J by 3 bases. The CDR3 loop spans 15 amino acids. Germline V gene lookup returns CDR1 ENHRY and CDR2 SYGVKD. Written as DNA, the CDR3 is TGTGCCATCAGTGATGTAGACAGGGGAGGCTACGAGCAGTACTTC. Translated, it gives CAISDVDRGGYEQYF.

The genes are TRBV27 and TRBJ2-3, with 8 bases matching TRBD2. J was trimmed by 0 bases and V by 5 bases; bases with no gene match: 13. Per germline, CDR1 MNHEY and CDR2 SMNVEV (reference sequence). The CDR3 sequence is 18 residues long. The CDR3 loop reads CASSLDLLVAGSTDTQYF. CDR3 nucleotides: TGTGCCAGCAGTCTCGATTTGTTAGTAGCGGGGAGCACAGATACGCAGTATTTT.

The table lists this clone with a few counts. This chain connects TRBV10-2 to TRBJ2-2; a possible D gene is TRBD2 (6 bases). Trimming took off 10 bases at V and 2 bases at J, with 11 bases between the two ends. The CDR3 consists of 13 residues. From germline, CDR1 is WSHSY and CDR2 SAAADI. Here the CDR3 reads CATQGLNTGELFF. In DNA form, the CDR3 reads TGCGCCACCCAGGGACTTAACACCGGGGAGCTGTTTTTT.

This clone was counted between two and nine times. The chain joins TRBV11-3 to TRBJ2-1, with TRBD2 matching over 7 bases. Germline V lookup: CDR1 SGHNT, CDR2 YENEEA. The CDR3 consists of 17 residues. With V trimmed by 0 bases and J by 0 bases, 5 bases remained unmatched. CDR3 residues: CASSLDFGLGSYNEQFF. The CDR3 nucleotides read TGTGCCAGCAGCTTAGATTTCGGACTAGGCTCCTACAATGAGCAGTTCTTC.

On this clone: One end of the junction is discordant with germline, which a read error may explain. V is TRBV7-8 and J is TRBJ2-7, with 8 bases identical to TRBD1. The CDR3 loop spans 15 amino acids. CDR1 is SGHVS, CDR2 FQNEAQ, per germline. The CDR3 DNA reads TGTGCCAGCAGCGTAGCAGGGGGCGCAACCTACGAGCAGTACTTC. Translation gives CASSVAGGATYEQYF.

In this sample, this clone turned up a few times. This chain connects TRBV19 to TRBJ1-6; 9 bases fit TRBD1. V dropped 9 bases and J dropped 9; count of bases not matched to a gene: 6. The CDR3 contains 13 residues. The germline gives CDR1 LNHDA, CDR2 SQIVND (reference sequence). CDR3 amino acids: CASATGGSSPLHF. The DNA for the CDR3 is TGTGCCAGCGCGACAGGGGGGAGTTCACCCCTCCACTTT.

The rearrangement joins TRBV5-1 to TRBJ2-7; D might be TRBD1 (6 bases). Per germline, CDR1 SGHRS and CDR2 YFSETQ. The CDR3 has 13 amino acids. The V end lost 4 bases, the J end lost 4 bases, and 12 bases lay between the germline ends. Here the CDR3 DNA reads TGCGCCAGCAGCCCCCGGACAGAGTACGAGCAGTACTTC. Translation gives CASSPRTEYEQYF. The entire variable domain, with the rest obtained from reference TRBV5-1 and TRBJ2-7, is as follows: KAGVTQTPRYLIKTRGQQVTLSCSPISGHRSVSWYQQTPGQGLQFLFEYFSETQRNKGNFPGRFSGRQFSNSRSEMNVSTLELGDSALYLCASSPRTEYEQYFGPGTRLTVT.

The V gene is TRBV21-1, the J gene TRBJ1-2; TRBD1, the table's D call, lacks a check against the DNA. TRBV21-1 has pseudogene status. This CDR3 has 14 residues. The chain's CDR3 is CASSAPAGWGGYTF. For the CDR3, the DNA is TGTGCCAGCAGCGCACCGGCAGGGTGGGGTGGCTACACCTTC.

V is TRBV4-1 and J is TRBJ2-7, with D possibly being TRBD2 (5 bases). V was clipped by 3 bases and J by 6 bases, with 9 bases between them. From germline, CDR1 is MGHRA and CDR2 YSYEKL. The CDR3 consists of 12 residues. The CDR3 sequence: CASSHPRGEQYF. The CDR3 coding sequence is TGCGCCAGCAGCCACCCTCGGGGCGAGCAGTACTTC.

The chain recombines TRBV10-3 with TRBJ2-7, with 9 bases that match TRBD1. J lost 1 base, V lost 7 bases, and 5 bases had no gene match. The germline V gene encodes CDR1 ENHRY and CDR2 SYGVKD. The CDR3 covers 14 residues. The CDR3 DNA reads TGTGCCATCAACCTAGGACAGGGGTCCTACGAGCAGTACTTC. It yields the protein CAINLGQGSYEQYF.

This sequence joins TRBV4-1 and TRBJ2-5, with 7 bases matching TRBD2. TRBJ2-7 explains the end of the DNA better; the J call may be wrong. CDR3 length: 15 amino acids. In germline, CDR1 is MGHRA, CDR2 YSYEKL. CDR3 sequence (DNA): TGCGCCAGCAGCCAAGACGGCGGGGGCTCCTACGAGCAGTACTTC. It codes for CASSQDGGGSYEQYF.

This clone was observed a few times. The CDR3 DNA is TGTGCCAGCAGCTTAGCGCCCCTGAGGGGCTACACCTTC. Protein sequence: CASSLAPLRGYTF. This sequence joins TRBV7-8 and TRBJ1-2; D not resolved. CDR1 is SGHVS and CDR2 is FQNEAQ in the germline V gene. V gave up 0 bases and J gave up 8 bases, with 10 bases separating them. This CDR3 spans 13 amino acids.

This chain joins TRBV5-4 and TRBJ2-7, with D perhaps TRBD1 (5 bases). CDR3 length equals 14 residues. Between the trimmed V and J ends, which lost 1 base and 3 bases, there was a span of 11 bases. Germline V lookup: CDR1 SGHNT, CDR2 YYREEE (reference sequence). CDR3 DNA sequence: TGTGCCAGCAGCTTGACAGGATCCAACTACGAGCAGTACTTC. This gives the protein CASSLTGSNYEQYF. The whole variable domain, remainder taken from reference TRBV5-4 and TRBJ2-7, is ETGVTQSPTHLIKTRGQQVTLRCSSQSGHNTVSWYQQALGQGPQFIFQYYREEENGRGNFPPRFSGLQFPNYSSELNVNALELDDSALYLCASSLTGSNYEQYFGPGTRLTVT.

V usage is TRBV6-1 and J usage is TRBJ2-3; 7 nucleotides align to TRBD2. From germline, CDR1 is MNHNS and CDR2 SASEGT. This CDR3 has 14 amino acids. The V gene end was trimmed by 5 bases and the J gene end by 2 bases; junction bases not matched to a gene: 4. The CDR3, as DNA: TGTGCCAGCAGTTGGGGAGGGTCCACAGATACGCAGTATTTT. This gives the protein CASSWGGSTDTQYF.

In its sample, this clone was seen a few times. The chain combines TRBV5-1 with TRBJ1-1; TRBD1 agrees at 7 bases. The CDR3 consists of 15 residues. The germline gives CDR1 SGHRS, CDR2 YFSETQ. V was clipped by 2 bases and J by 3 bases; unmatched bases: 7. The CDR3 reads CASSLTGDGYTEAFF. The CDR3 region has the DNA TGCGCCAGCAGCTTAACAGGGGATGGCTACACTGAAGCTTTCTTT.

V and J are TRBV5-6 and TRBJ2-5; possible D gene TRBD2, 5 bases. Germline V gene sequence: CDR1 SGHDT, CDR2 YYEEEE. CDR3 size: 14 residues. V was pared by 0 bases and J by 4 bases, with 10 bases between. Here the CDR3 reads CASSLGWLAETQYF. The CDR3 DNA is TGTGCCAGCAGCTTGGGTTGGCTAGCAGAGACCCAGTACTTC.

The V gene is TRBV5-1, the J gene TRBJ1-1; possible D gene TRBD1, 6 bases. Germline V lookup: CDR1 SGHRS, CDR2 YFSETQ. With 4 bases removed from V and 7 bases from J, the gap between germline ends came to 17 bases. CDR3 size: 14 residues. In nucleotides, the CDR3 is TGCGCCAGCAGCGCCTGGACAGTGAGGCTTGAAGCTTTCTTT. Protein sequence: CASSAWTVRLEAFF.

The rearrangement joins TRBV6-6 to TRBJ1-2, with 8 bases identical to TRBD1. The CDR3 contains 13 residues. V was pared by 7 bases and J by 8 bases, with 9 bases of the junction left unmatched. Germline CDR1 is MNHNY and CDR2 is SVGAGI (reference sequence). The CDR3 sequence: CASIDRGLKGYTF. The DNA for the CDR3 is TGTGCCAGCATCGACAGGGGTTTGAAAGGCTACACCTTC.

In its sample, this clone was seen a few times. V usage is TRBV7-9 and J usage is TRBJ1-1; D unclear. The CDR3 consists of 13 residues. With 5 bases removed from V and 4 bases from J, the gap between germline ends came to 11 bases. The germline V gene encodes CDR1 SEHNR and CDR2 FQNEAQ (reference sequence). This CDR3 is CASSVGVSTEAFF. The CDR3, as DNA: TGTGCCAGCAGCGTCGGAGTGAGCACTGAAGCTTTCTTT. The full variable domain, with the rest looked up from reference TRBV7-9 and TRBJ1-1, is DTGVSQNPRHKITKRGQNVTFRCDPISEHNRLYWYRQTLGQGPEFLTYFQNEAQLEKSRLLSDRFSAERPKGSFSTLEIQRTEQGDSAMYLCASSVGVSTEAFFGQGTRLTVV.

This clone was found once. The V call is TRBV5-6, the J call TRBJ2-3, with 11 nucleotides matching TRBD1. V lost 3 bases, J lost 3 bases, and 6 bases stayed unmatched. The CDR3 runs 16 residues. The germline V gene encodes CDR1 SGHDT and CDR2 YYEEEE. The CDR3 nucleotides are TGTGCCAGCAGCTGGGAGGGACAGGGGGGAACAGATACGCAGTATTTT. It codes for CASSWEGQGGTDTQYF.

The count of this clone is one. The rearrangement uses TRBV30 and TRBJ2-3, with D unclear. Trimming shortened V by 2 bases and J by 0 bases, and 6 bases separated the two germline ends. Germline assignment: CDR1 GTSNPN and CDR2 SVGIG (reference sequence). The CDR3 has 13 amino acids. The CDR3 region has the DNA TGTGCCTGGAGTCCCAGGAGCACAGATACGCAGTATTTT. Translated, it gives CAWSPRSTDTQYF.

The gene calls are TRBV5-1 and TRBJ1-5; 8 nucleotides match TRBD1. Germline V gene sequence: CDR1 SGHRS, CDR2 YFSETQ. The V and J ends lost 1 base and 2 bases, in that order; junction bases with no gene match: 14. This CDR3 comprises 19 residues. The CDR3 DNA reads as TGCGCCAGCAGCTTGCCCCAGGGACAGGACCCGTTAGGCAATCAGCCCCAGCATTTT. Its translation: CASSLPQGQDPLGNQPQHF. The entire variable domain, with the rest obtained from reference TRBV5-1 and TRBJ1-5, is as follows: KAGVTQTPRYLIKTRGQQVTLSCSPISGHRSVSWYQQTPGQGLQFLFEYFSETQRNKGNFPGRFSGRQFSNSRSEMNVSTLELGDSALYLCASSLPQGQDPLGNQPQHFGDGTRLSIL.

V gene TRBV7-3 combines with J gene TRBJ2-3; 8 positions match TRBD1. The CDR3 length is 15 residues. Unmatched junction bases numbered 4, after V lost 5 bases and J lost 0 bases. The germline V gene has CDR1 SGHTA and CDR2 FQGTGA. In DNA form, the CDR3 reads TGTGCCAGCAGCCGGGGACAGGTCAGCACAGATACGCAGTATTTT. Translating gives CASSRGQVSTDTQYF.